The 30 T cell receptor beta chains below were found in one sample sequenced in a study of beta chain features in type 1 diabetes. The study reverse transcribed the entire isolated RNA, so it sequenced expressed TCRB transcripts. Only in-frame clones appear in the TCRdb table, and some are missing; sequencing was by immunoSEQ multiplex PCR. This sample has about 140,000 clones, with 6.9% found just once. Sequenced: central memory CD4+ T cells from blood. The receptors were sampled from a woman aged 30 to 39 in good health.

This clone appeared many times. This CDR3 reads CASSPGQGERNEQYF. The CDR3 bases are TGTGCCAGCTCACCGGGACAGGGGGAAAGAAACGAGCAGTACTTC. V and J are TRBV18 and TRBJ2-7; 11 bases agree with TRBD1. CDR3 size: 15 residues. V lost 3 bases to trimming and J lost 5 bases; unmatched junction nucleotides: 6. The germline gives CDR1 KGHSH, CDR2 LQKENI.

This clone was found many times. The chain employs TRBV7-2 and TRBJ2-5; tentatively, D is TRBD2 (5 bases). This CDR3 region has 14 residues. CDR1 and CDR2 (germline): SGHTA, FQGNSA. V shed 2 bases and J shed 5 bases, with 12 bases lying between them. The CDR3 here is CASSLSGGLETQYF. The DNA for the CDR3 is TGTGCCAGCAGCTTATCTGGAGGCTTGGAGACCCAGTACTTC.

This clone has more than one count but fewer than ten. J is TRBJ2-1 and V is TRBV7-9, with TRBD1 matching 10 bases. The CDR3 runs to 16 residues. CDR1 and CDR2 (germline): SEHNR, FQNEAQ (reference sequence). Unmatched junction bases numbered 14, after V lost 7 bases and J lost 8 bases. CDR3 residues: CASTRWGTGEADEQFF. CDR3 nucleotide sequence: TGTGCCAGCACCCGATGGGGGACAGGGGAGGCAGATGAGCAGTTCTTC. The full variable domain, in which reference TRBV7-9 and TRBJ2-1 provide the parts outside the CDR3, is DTGVSQNPRHKITKRGQNVTFRCDPISEHNRLYWYRQTLGQGPEFLTYFQNEAQLEKSRLLSDRFSAERPKGSFSTLEIQRTEQGDSAMYLCASTRWGTGEADEQFFGPGTRLTVL.

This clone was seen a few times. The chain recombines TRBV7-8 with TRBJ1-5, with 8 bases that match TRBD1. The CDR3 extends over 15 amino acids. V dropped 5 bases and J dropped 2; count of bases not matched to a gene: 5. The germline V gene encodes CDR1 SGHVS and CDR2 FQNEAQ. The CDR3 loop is CASSARQGRNQPQHF. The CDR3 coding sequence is TGTGCCAGCAGCGCGAGACAGGGGCGCAATCAGCCCCAGCATTTT.

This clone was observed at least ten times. In DNA, the CDR3 is TGTGCCAGCAGCCCCCCCGGGAGGGCTGGAACTAACTATGGCTACACCTTC. Residues: CASSPPGRAGTNYGYTF. The rearrangement uses TRBV7-6 and TRBJ1-2; D ambiguous. CDR3 length equals 17 residues. Germline CDR1 and CDR2: SGHVS and FNYEAQ. V was shortened by 5 bases and J by 0 bases, with 19 bases between the two germline ends.

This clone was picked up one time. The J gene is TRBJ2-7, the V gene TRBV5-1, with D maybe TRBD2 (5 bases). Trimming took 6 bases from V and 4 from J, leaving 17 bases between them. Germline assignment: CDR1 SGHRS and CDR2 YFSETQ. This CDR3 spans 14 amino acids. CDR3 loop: CASTSGSSGYEQYF. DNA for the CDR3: TGCGCCAGCACCTCCGGGTCGTCGGGGTACGAGCAGTACTTC. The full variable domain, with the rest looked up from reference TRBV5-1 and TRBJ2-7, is KAGVTQTPRYLIKTRGQQVTLSCSPISGHRSVSWYQQTPGQGLQFLFEYFSETQRNKGNFPGRFSGRQFSNSRSEMNVSTLELGDSALYLCASTSGSSGYEQYFGPGTRLTVT.

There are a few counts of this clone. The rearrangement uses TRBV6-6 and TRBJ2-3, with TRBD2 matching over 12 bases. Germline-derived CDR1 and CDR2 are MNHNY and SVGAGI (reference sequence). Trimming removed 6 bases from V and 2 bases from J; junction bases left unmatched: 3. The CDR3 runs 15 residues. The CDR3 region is CASRGLAGYTDTQYF. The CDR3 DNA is TGTGCCAGCAGGGGACTAGCGGGTTACACAGATACGCAGTATTTT.

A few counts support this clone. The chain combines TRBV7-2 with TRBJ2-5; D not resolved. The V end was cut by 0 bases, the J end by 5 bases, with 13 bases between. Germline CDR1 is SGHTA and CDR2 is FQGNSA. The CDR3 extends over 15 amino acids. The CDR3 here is CASSLARLQWETQYF. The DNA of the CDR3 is TGTGCCAGCAGCTTAGCGCGTTTACAGTGGGAGACCCAGTACTTC.

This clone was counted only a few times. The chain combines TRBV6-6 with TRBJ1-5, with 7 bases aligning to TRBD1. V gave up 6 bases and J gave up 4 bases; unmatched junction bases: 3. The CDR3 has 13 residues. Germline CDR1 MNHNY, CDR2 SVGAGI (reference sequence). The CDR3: CASSQGQNQPQHF. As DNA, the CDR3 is TGTGCCAGCAGCCAGGGACAGAATCAGCCCCAGCATTTT.

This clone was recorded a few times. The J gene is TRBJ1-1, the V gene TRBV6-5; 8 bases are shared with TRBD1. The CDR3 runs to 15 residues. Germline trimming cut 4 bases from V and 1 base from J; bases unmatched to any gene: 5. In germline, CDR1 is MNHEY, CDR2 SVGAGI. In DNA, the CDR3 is TGTGCCAGCAGTTCCCGGACAGGGCAGAACACTGAAGCTTTCTTT. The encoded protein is CASSSRTGQNTEAFF.

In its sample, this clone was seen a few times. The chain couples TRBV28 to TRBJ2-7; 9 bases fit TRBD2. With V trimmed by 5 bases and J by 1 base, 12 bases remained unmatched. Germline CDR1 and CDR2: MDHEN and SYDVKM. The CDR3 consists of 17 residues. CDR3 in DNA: TGTGCCAGCAGTCCGCTGCCGGGTAGCGGGAGATCCTACGAGCAGTACTTC. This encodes CASSPLPGSGRSYEQYF.

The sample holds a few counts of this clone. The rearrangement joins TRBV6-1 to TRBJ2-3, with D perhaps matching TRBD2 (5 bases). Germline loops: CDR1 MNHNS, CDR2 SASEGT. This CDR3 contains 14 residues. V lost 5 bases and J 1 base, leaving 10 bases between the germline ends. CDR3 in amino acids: CASSLGGRTDTQYF. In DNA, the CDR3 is TGTGCCAGCAGTTTGGGCGGGCGCACAGATACGCAGTATTTT.

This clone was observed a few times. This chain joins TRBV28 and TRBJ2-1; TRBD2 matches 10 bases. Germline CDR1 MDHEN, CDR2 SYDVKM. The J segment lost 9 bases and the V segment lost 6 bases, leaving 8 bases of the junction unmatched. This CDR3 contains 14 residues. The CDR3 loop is CASRGTSAFIEQFF. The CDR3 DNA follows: TGTGCCAGCAGGGGGACTAGCGCCTTTATTGAGCAGTTCTTC. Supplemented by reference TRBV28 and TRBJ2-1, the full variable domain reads DVKVTQSSRYLVKRTGEKVFLECVQDMDHENMFWYRQDPGLGLRLIYFSYDVKMKEKGDIPEGYSVSREKKERFSLILESASTNQTSMYLCASRGTSAFIEQFFGPGTRLTVL.

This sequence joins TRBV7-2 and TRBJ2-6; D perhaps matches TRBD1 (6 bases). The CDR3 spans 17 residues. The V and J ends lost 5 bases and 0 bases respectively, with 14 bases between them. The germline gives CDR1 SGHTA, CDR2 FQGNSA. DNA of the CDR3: TGTGCCAGCAGCGCTCCGGGACAACGCTCTGGGGCCAACGTCCTGACTTTC. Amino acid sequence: CASSAPGQRSGANVLTF.

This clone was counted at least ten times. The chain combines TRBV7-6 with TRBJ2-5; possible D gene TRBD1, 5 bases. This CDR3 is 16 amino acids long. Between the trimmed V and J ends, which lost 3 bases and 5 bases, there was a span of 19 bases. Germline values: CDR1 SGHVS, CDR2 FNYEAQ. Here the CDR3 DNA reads TGTGCCAGCAGCTTGGATCAGGGAAGGATTGGGGAGACCCAGTACTTC. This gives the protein CASSLDQGRIGETQYF.

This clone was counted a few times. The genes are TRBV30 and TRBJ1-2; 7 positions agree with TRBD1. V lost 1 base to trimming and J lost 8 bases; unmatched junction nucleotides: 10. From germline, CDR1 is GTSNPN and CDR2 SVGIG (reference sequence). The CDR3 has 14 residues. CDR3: CAWSEIDRVSGYTF. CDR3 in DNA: TGTGCCTGGAGTGAAATAGACAGGGTCTCGGGCTACACCTTC.

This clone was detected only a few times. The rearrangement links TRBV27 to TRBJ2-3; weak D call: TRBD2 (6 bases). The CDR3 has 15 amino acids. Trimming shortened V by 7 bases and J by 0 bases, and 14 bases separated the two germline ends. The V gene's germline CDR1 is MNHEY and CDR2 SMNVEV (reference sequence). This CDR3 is CASTASVRSTDTQYF. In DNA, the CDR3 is TGTGCCAGCACCGCTAGCGTCCGCAGCACAGATACGCAGTATTTT.

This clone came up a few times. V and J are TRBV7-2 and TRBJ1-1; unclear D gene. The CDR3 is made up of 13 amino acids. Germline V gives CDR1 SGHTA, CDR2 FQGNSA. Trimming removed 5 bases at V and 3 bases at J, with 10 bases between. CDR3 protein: CASSPQHDTEAFF. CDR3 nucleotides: TGTGCCAGCAGCCCCCAACATGACACTGAAGCTTTCTTT.

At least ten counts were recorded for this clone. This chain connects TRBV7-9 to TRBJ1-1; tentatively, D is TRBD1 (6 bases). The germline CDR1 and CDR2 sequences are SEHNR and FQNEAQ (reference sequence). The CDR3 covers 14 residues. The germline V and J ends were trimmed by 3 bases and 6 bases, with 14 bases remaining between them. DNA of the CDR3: TGTGCCAGCAGCTTCCAACAGGGTACGTCTGAAGCTTTCTTT. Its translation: CASSFQQGTSEAFF.

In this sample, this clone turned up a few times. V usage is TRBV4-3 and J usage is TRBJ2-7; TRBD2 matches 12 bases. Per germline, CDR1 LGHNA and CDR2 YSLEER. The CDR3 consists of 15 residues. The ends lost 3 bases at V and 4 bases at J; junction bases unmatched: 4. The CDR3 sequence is CASSQRLAGAYEQYF. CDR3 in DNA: TGCGCCAGCAGCCAGAGACTAGCGGGAGCTTACGAGCAGTACTTC.

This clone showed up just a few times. CDR3 sequence: CASSRKQGAYNEQFF. The DNA of the CDR3 is TGTGCCAGCAGCCGAAAGCAGGGGGCTTACAATGAGCAGTTCTTC. This chain uses TRBV7-2 with TRBJ2-1, with 8 positions matching TRBD1. CDR1 is SGHTA and CDR2 is FQGNSA in the germline V gene. This CDR3 contains 15 residues. V trimming: 5 bases; J trimming: 4 bases; junction bases outside the gene matches: 7.

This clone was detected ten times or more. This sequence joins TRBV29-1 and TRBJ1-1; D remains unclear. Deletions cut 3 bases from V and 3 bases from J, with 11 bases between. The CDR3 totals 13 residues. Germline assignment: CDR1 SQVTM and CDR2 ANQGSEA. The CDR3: CSVERPEDTEAFF. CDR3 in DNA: TGCAGCGTTGAGAGGCCGGAGGACACTGAAGCTTTCTTT.

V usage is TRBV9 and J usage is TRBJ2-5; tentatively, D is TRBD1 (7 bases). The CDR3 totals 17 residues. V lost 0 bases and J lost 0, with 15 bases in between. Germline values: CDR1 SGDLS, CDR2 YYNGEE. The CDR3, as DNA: TGTGCCAGCAGCGTAGGTCTAGCAGGGGGGTACCAAGAGACCCAGTACTTC. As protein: CASSVGLAGGYQETQYF.

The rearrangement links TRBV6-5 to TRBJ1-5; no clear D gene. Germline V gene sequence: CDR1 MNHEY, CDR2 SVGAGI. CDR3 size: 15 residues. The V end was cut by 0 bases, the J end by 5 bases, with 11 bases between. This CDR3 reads CASSYSWAGDQPQHF. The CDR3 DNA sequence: TGTGCCAGCAGTTACTCGTGGGCAGGCGATCAGCCCCAGCATTTT.

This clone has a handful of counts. The DNA of the CDR3 is TGTGCCAGCAGCGTGGGCCAGCGGGAGACAGACGAGCAGTACTTC. Its protein is CASSVGQRETDEQYF. The chain employs TRBV9 and TRBJ2-7; 8 bases are a match to TRBD2. The junction had 9 bases not matched to a gene; V was cut back by 2 bases and J by 5 bases. The CDR3 has 15 amino acids. Germline V CDR1 and CDR2: SGDLS, YYNGEE.

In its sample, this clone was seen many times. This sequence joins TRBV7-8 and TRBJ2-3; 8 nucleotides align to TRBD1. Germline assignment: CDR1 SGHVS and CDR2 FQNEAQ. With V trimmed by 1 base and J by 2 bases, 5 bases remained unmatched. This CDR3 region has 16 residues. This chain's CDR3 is CASSLEAGGFTDTQYF. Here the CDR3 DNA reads TGTGCCAGCAGCTTAGAGGCAGGGGGCTTCACAGATACGCAGTATTTT.

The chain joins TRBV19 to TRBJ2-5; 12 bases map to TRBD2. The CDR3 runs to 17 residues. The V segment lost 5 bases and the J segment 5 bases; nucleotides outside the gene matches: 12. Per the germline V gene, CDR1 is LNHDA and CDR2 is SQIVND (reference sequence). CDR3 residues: CASSVSLAGGPYETQYF. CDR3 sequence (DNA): TGTGCCAGTAGTGTGTCCCTAGCGGGAGGGCCGTATGAGACCCAGTACTTC.

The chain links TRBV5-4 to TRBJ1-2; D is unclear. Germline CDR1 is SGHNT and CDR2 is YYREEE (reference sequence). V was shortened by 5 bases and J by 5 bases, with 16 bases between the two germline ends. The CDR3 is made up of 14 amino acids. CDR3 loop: CASRAGKDLYGYTF. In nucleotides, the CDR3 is TGTGCCAGCAGGGCCGGCAAGGACTTATATGGCTACACCTTC.

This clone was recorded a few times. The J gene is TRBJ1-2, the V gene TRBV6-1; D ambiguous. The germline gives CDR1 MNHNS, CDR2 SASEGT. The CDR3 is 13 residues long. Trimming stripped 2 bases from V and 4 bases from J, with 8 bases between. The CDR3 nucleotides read TGTGCCAGCAGTGAATTAACAGTCTATGGCTACACCTTC. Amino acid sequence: CASSELTVYGYTF.

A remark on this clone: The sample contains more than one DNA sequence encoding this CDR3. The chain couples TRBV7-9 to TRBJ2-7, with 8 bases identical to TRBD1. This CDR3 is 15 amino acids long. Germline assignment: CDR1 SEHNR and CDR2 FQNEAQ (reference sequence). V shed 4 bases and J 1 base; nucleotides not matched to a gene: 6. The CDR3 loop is CASSSRDRFSYEQYF. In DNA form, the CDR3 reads TGTGCCAGCAGCTCTCGGGACAGGTTTTCCTACGAGCAGTACTTC.